This T cell receptor (beta chain) was captured by sequencing in a study of T cells in Graves' hyperthyroidism and ophthalmopathy. This clonotype came up once. One base away lies a much larger clone, so this may be a sequencing read error. An approximately 10 ml volume of fresh peripheral blood provided the PBMCs. Amplified TCR beta CDR3 regions came from RNA transcripts. Carried out on the TCR CDR3, a first-round RT-PCR used the HTBI primer set. TCRdb reprocessed the multiplex PCR reads via MiXCR and lists one record per CDR3 protein. The sample shows about 340,000 distinct CDR3 sequences, 21% of them seen only once. V was clipped by 4 bases and J by 7 bases, with 16 bases between them. The CDR3 covers 15 residues.

The V and J genes are TRBV12-3 or TRBV12-4 and TRBJ1-4, with a tentative D call TRBD1 (6 bases). The material sequenced was blood. The TCR was taken from a woman aged 50 to 65 with Graves' hyperthyroidism. The CDR3 protein is CASSSQQGSTEKLFF. Here the CDR3 DNA reads TGTGCCAGCAGTTCTCAACAGGGAAGCACTGAAAAACTGTTTTTT.